This T cell receptor (beta chain) was identified during a study of regulatory T cells in long-lasting Graves disease. Whole-study results and caveats: Sharing of public clonotypes was greater in persistent patients (around 3,000) than in new patients (more than 900).

The TCR beta library used iRepertoire HTBI primers with Arm-PCR amplification of CDR3. TCRdb reprocessed the multiplex PCR reads with MiXCR, giving one entry per CDR3 protein. The data show 350,000 to 500,000 distinct CDR3 sequences, about a sixth seen once. V shed 5 bases and J shed 4 bases, with 14 bases lying between them. The germline gives CDR1 DFQATT, CDR2 SNEGSKA (reference sequence). CDR3 size: 13 residues. About this clonotype itself: Antigen unknown.

Time point meaning: newly diagnosed GD, antithyroid drugs for less than 3 months. RNA from PBMCs was the source of the TCR library. These same data were also listed under a study on T cells in Graves' hyperthyroidism and ophthalmopathy.

The gene calls are TRBV20-1 and TRBJ1-2; the D gene is possibly TRBD1 (5 bases). The TCR sequence derives from a woman between 18 and 30 years old with Graves disease. Sequenced material: peripheral blood mononuclear cells (PBMCs), taken at new diagnosis, from a patient treated with antithyroid drugs. CDR3 sequence: CSASPDIGYGYTF. The CDR3, as DNA: TGCAGTGCTTCCCCGGACATAGGCTATGGCTACACCTTC.